This T cell receptor (beta chain) was retrieved from a study of CD8 T cells in ankylosing spondylitis. The CDR3 length is 17 residues. Per the germline V gene, CDR1 is ENHRY and CDR2 is SYGVKD. J lost 0 bases, V lost 0 bases, and 7 bases had no gene match. The sample holds many counts of this clonotype. Its antigen is as yet unknown. TCRdb used MiXCR to reprocess the 5' RACE reads, holding one entry per CDR3 protein. The sample carries 50,000 to 75,000 distinct CDR3 sequences, under 7.5% recorded once. Regarding the study as a whole: Disease-linked clones reportedly showed significant enrichment in matched ankylosing spondylitis synovial fluid. A TCR beta motif of eight or nine highly homologous variants seemed to mark ankylosing spondylitis blood.

The chain employs TRBV10-3 and TRBJ2-7, with 8 bases fitting TRBD2. The source of this sequence is a male donor with ankylosing spondylitis. Specimen: synovial fluid, either unsorted or a sorted T cell fraction (not recorded which). The CDR3 region is CAISESKGGRPSYEQYF. CDR3 bases: TGTGCCATCAGTGAGTCGAAGGGCGGGAGGCCCTCCTACGAGCAGTACTTC.